Below are 10 T cell receptor beta chains sequenced from a single sample in a study of blood T cell repertoires in COVID-19. Sequenced by immunoSEQ multiplex PCR; TCRdb stores in-frame clones only, minus some. The sample includes about 220,000 clones, roughly 85% seen only once; the top ten take 2% to 3%. Sequenced input: peripheral blood. The receptors here all came from a woman aged 70-85 years with COVID-19, enrolled during active disease.

This rearrangement joins TRBV19 to TRBJ2-3; tentative D call: TRBD2 (5 bases). The CDR3 totals 14 residues. The germline V gene encodes CDR1 LNHDA and CDR2 SQIVND (reference sequence). V was trimmed by 5 bases and J by 3 bases, leaving 12 bases between them. The CDR3 nucleotides read TGTGCCAGTAGTGTGGGAGACGGAACAGATACGCAGTATTTT. Translation gives CASSVGDGTDTQYF.

The CDR3 nucleotides read TGTGCCAGCTCACCAGACAGTTTGTACTATGGCTACACCTTC. Translated, it gives CASSPDSLYYGYTF. The rearrangement joins TRBV18 to TRBJ1-2; D may be TRBD1 (5 bases). In germline, CDR1 is KGHSH, CDR2 LQKENI. Trimming cost V 2 bases and J 3 bases, with 10 bases left between them. The length of the CDR3 is 14 residues.

This clone was seen a few times. This chain connects TRBV29-1 to TRBJ1-2; D possibly corresponds to TRBD1 (5 bases). The V end was cut by 3 bases, the J end by 7 bases, with 6 bases between. The CDR3 runs to 10 residues. The germline V gene has CDR1 SQVTM and CDR2 ANQGSEA. CDR3 sequence reads: CSVDRVGYTF. For the CDR3, the DNA is TGCAGCGTTGACAGGGTTGGCTACACCTTC.

The V gene is TRBV3-1 (or the pseudogene TRBV3-2), the J gene TRBJ1-3; 8 nucleotides match TRBD1. V lost 8 bases to trimming and J lost 1 base; unmatched junction nucleotides: 7. Germline CDR1 and CDR2: LGHDT and YNNKEL (reference sequence). CDR3 size: 15 residues. Here the CDR3 reads CASGDRGVSGNTIYF. DNA of the CDR3: TGTGCCAGCGGAGACAGGGGAGTTTCTGGAAACACCATATATTTT.

The chain uses TRBV11-3 and TRBJ2-1, with TRBD1 matching over 7 bases. This CDR3 has 15 residues. Per the germline V gene, CDR1 is SGHNT and CDR2 is YENEEA. Trimming removed 7 bases from V and 0 bases from J; junction bases left unmatched: 6. The CDR3 spells CASTIDRVSYNEQFF. CDR3 bases: TGTGCCAGCACCATTGACAGGGTCTCCTACAATGAGCAGTTCTTC.

This chain links TRBV19 with TRBJ2-5; tentatively, D is TRBD2 (5 bases). The CDR3 has 16 residues. CDR1 is LNHDA, CDR2 SQIVND, per germline (reference sequence). Deletions cut 5 bases from V and 1 base from J, with 17 bases between. The CDR3 DNA follows: TGTGCCAGTAGTGTCGTCTCGGGGTTTCCCCAAGAGACCCAGTACTTC. Amino acids: CASSVVSGFPQETQYF.

The genes are TRBV21-1 and TRBJ1-1; the D call in the table, TRBD1, was not verified against the DNA. TRBV21-1 counts as a pseudogene. This CDR3 region has 18 residues. The CDR3 DNA reads TGTGCCAGCAGCATAGCCCAGACAGGGGGGCATCCCCCCCTGAGAGCTTTCTTT. Its translation: CASSIAQTGGHPPLRAFF.

V gene TRBV5-5 combines with J gene TRBJ1-5; no clear D gene. The CDR3 contains 14 residues. Trimming left V 2 bases short and J 4 bases short, with 10 bases between. Germline CDR1 and CDR2: SGHKS and YYEKEE (reference sequence). CDR3 in amino acids: CASSLWSVNQPQHF. The CDR3 DNA reads TGTGCCAGCAGCTTATGGTCAGTAAATCAGCCCCAGCATTTT.

The CDR3 DNA follows: TGCAGCGTCCAAACTAGCGGGAGGGGTAAAGATACGCAGTATTTT. Amino acids: CSVQTSGRGKDTQYF. The chain joins TRBV29-1 to TRBJ2-3; 13 nucleotides match TRBD2. Germline V gene lookup returns CDR1 SQVTM and CDR2 ANQGSEA. The CDR3 runs to 15 residues. V shed 6 bases, J shed 5 bases, and the junction held 8 bases outside the gene matches.

This chain uses TRBV24-1 with TRBJ2-1, with 7 bases that match TRBD1. After removal of 6 bases from V and 4 bases from J, the junction contained 5 bases not matched to a gene. From germline, CDR1 is KGHDR and CDR2 SFDVKD. The CDR3 runs 14 residues. CDR3 sequence: CATSQTGAYNEQFF. CDR3 sequence (DNA): TGTGCCACCAGTCAAACAGGGGCATACAATGAGCAGTTCTTC.